The 24 T cell receptor beta chains below come from one sample, sequenced in a study of early T cells in non-severe SARS-CoV-2 infection. TCRdb called the 5' RACE reads again in MiXCR, with one record for every CDR3 protein. This table holds 40,000 to 55,000 distinct CDR3 sequences, approximately 9.8% found once. The specimen sequenced was whole blood. The receptors were gathered from an adult who was a healthcare worker with PCR-confirmed SARS-CoV-2 infection or an uninfected control (not recorded which).

The CDR3 reads CASSWTSGETQYF. The DNA of the CDR3 is TGTGCCAGCAGCTGGACCAGTGGAGAGACCCAGTACTTC. The chain recombines TRBV7-2 with TRBJ2-5; no definite D call. CDR1 and CDR2 (germline): SGHTA, FQGNSA. This CDR3 comprises 13 residues. Trimming cost V 4 bases and J 4 bases, with 10 bases left between them.

This clonotype was detected ten times or more. V gene TRBV7-8 combines with J gene TRBJ2-1; 7 nucleotides line up with TRBD1. The CDR3 is 14 amino acids. Unmatched junction bases numbered 5, after V lost 2 bases and J lost 7 bases. Germline V gene data show CDR1 as SGHVS and CDR2 as FQNEAQ. CDR3 sequence reads: CASSLSRGLNEQFF. In nucleotides, the CDR3 is TGTGCCAGCAGCTTAAGTAGGGGGCTGAATGAGCAGTTCTTC.

The V call is TRBV5-4, the J call TRBJ1-1; D might be TRBD1 (5 bases). This CDR3 is 12 amino acids long. Trimming took 4 bases from V and 6 from J, leaving 10 bases between them. The germline CDR1 and CDR2 sequences are SGHNT and YYREEE (reference sequence). CDR3 loop: CASSRGLAEAFF. CDR3 in DNA: TGTGCCAGCAGCCGGGGCCTCGCTGAAGCTTTCTTT.

This clonotype was observed at least ten times. The chain carries TRBV6-5 and TRBJ2-3, with 7 bases matching TRBD1. The germline gives CDR1 MNHEY, CDR2 SVGAGI. J gave up 0 bases and V 4 bases, and 1 base lay outside the gene matches. This CDR3 has 14 residues. CDR3 sequence: CASSSTGSTDTQYF. Written as DNA, the CDR3 is TGTGCCAGCAGTTCGACAGGGAGCACAGATACGCAGTATTTT.

This chain links TRBV7-9 with TRBJ1-4, with D maybe TRBD1 (6 bases). V was cut by 3 bases and J by 6 bases, with 11 bases left in between. The CDR3 sequence is 14 residues long. CDR1 and CDR2 (germline): SEHNR, FQNEAQ (reference sequence). CDR3 protein: CASSLSRGDEKLFF. CDR3 nucleotide sequence: TGTGCCAGCAGCTTGAGCAGGGGAGATGAAAAACTGTTTTTT.

The chain links TRBV5-1 to TRBJ2-2; D not certain. There are 15 residues in the CDR3. Trimming removed 0 bases at V and 4 bases at J, with 10 bases between. In germline, CDR1 is SGHRS, CDR2 YFSETQ. Written as DNA, the CDR3 is TGCGCCAGCAGCTTGGGCGAAACCGGCACCGGGGAGCTGTTTTTT. Translating it yields CASSLGETGTGELFF.

This CDR3 is CASSYSSFYEQFF. The CDR3, as DNA: TGTGCCAGCAGTTACTCGAGTTTCTATGAGCAGTTCTTC. The chain joins TRBV6-5 to TRBJ2-1, with D unresolved. From germline, CDR1 is MNHEY and CDR2 SVGAGI. V lost 0 bases, J lost 8 bases, and 8 bases lay in between. The CDR3 is 13 amino acids.

This clonotype was detected only a few times. The V and J genes are TRBV6-1 and TRBJ1-5; D is possibly TRBD1 (6 bases). The CDR3 totals 14 residues. Germline CDR1 and CDR2: MNHNS and SASEGT. Trimming cost V 5 bases and J 1 base, with 9 bases left between them. The CDR3 nucleotides are TGTGCCAGCAGTATACAGGGAAGCAATCAGCCCCAGCATTTT. This encodes CASSIQGSNQPQHF.

The genes are TRBV11-2 and TRBJ2-1, with D possibly called TRBD1 or TRBD2 (5 bases each). From germline, CDR1 is SGHAT and CDR2 FQNNGV. The V end lost 6 bases, the J end lost 15 bases, and 21 bases lay between the germline ends. This CDR3 comprises 13 residues. The chain's CDR3 is CASSTHGAGSRFF. CDR3 in DNA: TGTGCCAGCAGTACCCACGGGGCGGGTAGTCGGTTCTTC.

This clonotype was counted ten times or more. V and J are TRBV24-1 and TRBJ2-3; no reliable D call. The V end lost 1 base, the J end lost 5 bases, and 6 bases lay between the germline ends. Germline CDR1 and CDR2: KGHDR and SFDVKD. This CDR3 has 13 residues. The CDR3 protein is CATSDFGIDTQYF. The CDR3 DNA sequence: TGTGCCACCAGTGATTTCGGAATAGATACGCAGTATTTT.

This clonotype was found a few times. The chain couples TRBV6-6 to TRBJ2-2; 9 bases map to TRBD2. V lost 6 bases, J lost 5 bases, and 4 bases stayed unmatched. CDR1 is MNHNY, CDR2 SVGAGI, per germline (reference sequence). The CDR3 loop spans 14 amino acids. Here the CDR3 DNA reads TGTGCCAGCAGCTTTAGCGGGAGAACCGGGGAGCTGTTTTTT. Translated, it gives CASSFSGRTGELFF.

In DNA, the CDR3 is TGTGCCAGCAGCCAATTGGGCTCCTACGAGCAGTACTTC. Protein: CASSQLGSYEQYF. The chain carries TRBV3-1 and TRBJ2-7; no firm D call. Germline loops: CDR1 LGHDT, CDR2 YNNKEL (reference sequence). This CDR3 has 13 residues. Trimming shortened V by 2 bases and J by 0 bases, and 5 bases separated the two germline ends.

This clonotype was picked up many times. The gene calls are TRBV3-1 and TRBJ2-7; D not certain. Trimming cost V 4 bases and J 7 bases, with 17 bases left between them. This CDR3 spans 14 amino acids. Germline V gene lookup returns CDR1 LGHDT and CDR2 YNNKEL (reference sequence). The CDR3 DNA sequence: TGTGCCAGCAGCCCTCCCCTGTCTGTAATGGAGCAGTACTTC. Residues: CASSPPLSVMEQYF.

This clonotype was observed at least ten times. J is TRBJ1-2 and V is TRBV10-3; 7 bases fit TRBD1. The ends lost 6 bases at V and 4 bases at J; junction bases unmatched: 8. The CDR3 has 14 amino acids. The germline V gene encodes CDR1 ENHRY and CDR2 SYGVKD. This CDR3 reads CAISLQTGSYGYTF. In nucleotides, the CDR3 is TGTGCCATCAGCTTGCAGACAGGGTCCTATGGCTACACCTTC.

The chain recombines TRBV2 with TRBJ2-3, with 7 bases matching TRBD2. The germline gives CDR1 SNHLY, CDR2 FYNNEI. The length of the CDR3 is 15 residues. With 2 bases clipped from V and 2 bases from J, the junction kept 4 bases outside the gene matches. CDR3 sequence: CASSERGRDTDTQYF. In DNA, the CDR3 is TGTGCCAGCAGTGAACGCGGGAGAGACACAGATACGCAGTATTTT.

A few counts support this clonotype. This chain links TRBV29-1 with TRBJ2-1, with D unresolved. Trimming stripped 0 bases from V and 0 bases from J, with 9 bases between. The CDR3 is made up of 15 amino acids. Per the germline V gene, CDR1 is SQVTM and CDR2 is ANQGSEA. The CDR3 here is CSVEEAHTSYNEQFF. The CDR3 bases are TGCAGCGTTGAAGAGGCCCACACCTCCTACAATGAGCAGTTCTTC.

The V and J genes are TRBV12-3 or TRBV12-4 and TRBJ2-1; 13 positions match TRBD2. This CDR3 spans 17 amino acids. V was clipped by 6 bases and J by 0 bases; unmatched bases: 5. CDR3 nucleotides: TGTGCCAGCAGCCCACTAGCGGGAGGGAGCTCCTACAATGAGCAGTTCTTC. Protein product: CASSPLAGGSSYNEQFF.

This clonotype was seen ten or more times. The chain employs TRBV29-1 and TRBJ1-1; D is ambiguous. The CDR3 runs 13 residues. Trimming left V 6 bases short and J 0 bases short, with 11 bases between. Germline CDR1 reads SQVTM; CDR2 reads ANQGSEA. Here the CDR3 reads CSVRRQVNTEAFF. CDR3 nucleotides: TGCAGCGTCAGACGTCAGGTGAACACTGAAGCTTTCTTT. Full variable domain (rest looked up from reference TRBV29-1 and TRBJ1-1): SAVISQKPSRDICQRGTSLTIQCQVDSQVTMMFWYRQQPGQSLTLIATANQGSEATYESGFVIDKFPISRPNLTFSTLTVSNMSPEDSSIYLCSVRRQVNTEAFFGQGTRLTVV.

This sequence joins TRBV2 and TRBJ1-6, with 9 bases lining up with TRBD1. Unmatched junction bases numbered 5, after V lost 7 bases and J lost 7 bases. This CDR3 has 14 amino acids. Germline CDR1 SNHLY, CDR2 FYNNEI. CDR3 region: CASTGQGVNSPLHF. The CDR3 nucleotides read TGTGCCAGCACGGGACAGGGAGTGAATTCACCCCTCCACTTT.

The gene calls are TRBV5-1 and TRBJ2-7, with TRBD1 identical over 8 bases. In germline, CDR1 is SGHRS, CDR2 YFSETQ. V lost 1 base and J lost 12; bases outside the gene matches: 6. CDR3 size: 12 residues. The CDR3 loop reads CASSLTSGGPYF. The CDR3 nucleotides are TGCGCCAGCAGCTTGACTTCAGGGGGCCCGTACTTC.

This clonotype was recorded at least ten times. This sequence joins TRBV6-1 and TRBJ2-5; 9 positions match TRBD1. The V gene's germline CDR1 is MNHNS and CDR2 SASEGT. The V and J ends lost 5 bases and 5 bases, in that order; junction bases with no gene match: 3. This CDR3 is built from 13 residues. CDR3 region: CASSTGGGETQYF. In DNA, the CDR3 is TGTGCCAGCAGTACAGGGGGCGGGGAGACCCAGTACTTC.

This clonotype was observed a few times. V is TRBV12-3 or TRBV12-4 and J is TRBJ2-5; TRBD2 matches 9 bases. The ends lost 4 bases at V and 1 base at J; junction bases unmatched: 4. This CDR3 is 15 amino acids long. The CDR3 protein is CASSSVLAGQETQYF. The DNA of the CDR3 is TGTGCCAGCAGTTCGGTACTAGCGGGCCAAGAGACCCAGTACTTC.

This clonotype was counted a single time. This chain's CDR3 is CASSPLRGQGGFNGYTF. DNA of the CDR3: TGTGCCAGCAGCCCCTTGCGAGGGCAGGGGGGCTTTAATGGCTACACCTTC. The V call is TRBV7-2, the J call TRBJ1-2; 7 nucleotides agree with TRBD1. Trimming cost V 5 bases and J 6 bases; bases outside gene matches: 18. There are 17 residues in the CDR3. Germline V CDR1 and CDR2: SGHTA, FQGNSA.

This clonotype was observed a few times. This chain joins TRBV18 and TRBJ2-5; 7 bases agree with TRBD2. The length of the CDR3 is 13 residues. The germline V gene has CDR1 KGHSH and CDR2 LQKENI. V was pared by 6 bases and J by 1 base, with 2 bases of the junction left unmatched. The chain's CDR3 is CASSASGQETQYF. CDR3 DNA: TGTGCCAGCTCGGCTAGCGGCCAAGAGACCCAGTACTTC.